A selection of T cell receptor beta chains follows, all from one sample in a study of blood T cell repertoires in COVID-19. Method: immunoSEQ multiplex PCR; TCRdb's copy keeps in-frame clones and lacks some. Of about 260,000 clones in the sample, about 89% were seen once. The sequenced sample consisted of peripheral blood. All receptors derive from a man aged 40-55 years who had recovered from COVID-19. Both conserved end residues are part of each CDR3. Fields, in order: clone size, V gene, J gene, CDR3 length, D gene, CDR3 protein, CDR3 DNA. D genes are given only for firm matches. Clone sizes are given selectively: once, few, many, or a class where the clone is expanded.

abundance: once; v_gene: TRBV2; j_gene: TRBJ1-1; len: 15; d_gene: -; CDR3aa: CASSERNPSGTEAFF; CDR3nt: TGTGCCAGCAGTGAACGAAACCCATCGGGCACTGAAGCTTTCTTT
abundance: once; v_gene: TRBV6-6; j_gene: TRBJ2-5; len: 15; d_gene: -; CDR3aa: CASSYSSLGGETQYF; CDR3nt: TGTGCCAGCAGTTACTCTTCCCTCGGGGGAGAGACCCAGTACTTC
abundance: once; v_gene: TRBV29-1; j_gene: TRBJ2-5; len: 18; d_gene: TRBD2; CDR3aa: CSVETSGRASKRKETQYF; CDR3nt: TGCAGCGTCGAGACTAGCGGGAGGGCCTCTAAAAGGAAAGAGACCCAGTACTTC
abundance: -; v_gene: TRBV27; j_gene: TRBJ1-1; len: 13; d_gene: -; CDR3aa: CASSLGQNTEAFF; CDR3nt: TGTGCCAGCAGCCTGGGACAGAACACTGAAGCTTTCTTT
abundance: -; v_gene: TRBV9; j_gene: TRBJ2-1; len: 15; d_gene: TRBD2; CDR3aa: CASSVGTSGSFEQFF; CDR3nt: TGTGCCAGCAGCGTAGGGACTAGCGGGAGTTTTGAGCAGTTCTTC
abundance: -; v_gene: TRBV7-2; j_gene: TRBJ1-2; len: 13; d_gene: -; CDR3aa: CASSRDLGGGYTF; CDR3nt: TGTGCCAGCAGCCGCGATCTGGGGGGTGGCTACACCTTC
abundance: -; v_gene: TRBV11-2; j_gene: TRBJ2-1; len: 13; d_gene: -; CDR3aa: CASSSLRLDEQFF; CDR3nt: TGTGCCAGCAGCTCGTTGAGGTTGGATGAGCAGTTCTTC
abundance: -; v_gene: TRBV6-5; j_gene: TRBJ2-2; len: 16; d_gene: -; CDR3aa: CASSYRRDANTGELFF; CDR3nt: TGTGCCAGCAGTTACCGGAGGGACGCGAACACCGGGGAGCTGTTTTTT
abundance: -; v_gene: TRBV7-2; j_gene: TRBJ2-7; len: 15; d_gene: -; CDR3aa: CASSSAGGGTYEQYF; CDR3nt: TGTGCCAGCAGCTCCGCTGGGGGGGGCACCTACGAGCAGTACTTC
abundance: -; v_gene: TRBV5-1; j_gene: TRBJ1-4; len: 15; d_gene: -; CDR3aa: CASSAYRESDEKLFF; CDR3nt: TGCGCCAGCAGCGCCTACAGGGAGTCTGATGAAAAACTGTTTTTT
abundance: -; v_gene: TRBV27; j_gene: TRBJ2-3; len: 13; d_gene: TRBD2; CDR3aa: CASRLAGVDTQYF; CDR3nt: TGTGCCAGCAGACTAGCGGGAGTGGATACGCAGTATTTT
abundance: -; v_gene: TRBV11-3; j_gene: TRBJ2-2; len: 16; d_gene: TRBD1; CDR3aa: CASSLGGGANTGELFF; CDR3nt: TGTGCCAGCAGCTTAGGAGGGGGCGCGAACACCGGGGAGCTGTTTTTT
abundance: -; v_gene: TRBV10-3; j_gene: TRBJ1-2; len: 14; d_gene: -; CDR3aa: CAISAPNSNYGYTF; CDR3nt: TGTGCCATCAGTGCGCCGAACTCTAACTATGGCTACACCTTC
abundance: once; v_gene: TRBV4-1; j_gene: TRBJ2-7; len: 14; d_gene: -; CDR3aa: CASSPRTAAYEQYF; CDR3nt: TGCGCCAGCAGCCCCCGGACAGCAGCCTACGAGCAGTACTTC
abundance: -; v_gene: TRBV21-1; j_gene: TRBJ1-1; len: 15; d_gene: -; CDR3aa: CASSKALGRYTEAFF; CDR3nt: TGTGCCAGCAGCAAAGCGCTCGGGAGGTACACTGAAGCTTTCTTT
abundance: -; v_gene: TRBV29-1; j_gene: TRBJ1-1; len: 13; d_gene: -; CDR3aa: CSVYARRNTEAFF; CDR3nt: TGCAGCGTTTACGCCCGGAGGAACACTGAAGCTTTCTTT
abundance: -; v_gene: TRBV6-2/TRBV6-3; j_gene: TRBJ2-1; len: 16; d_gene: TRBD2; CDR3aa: CASSWTSGSKYNEQFF; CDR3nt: TGTGCCAGCAGTTGGACTAGCGGGAGTAAGTACAATGAGCAGTTCTTC
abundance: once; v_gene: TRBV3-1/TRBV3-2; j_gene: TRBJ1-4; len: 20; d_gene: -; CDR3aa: CASSQVYRGRIGATNEKLFF; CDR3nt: TGTGCCAGCAGCCAAGTTTATAGGGGCAGAATCGGCGCAACTAATGAAAAACTGTTTTTT
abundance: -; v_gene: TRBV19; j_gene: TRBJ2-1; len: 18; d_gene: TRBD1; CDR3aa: CASSIARDRGRSYNEQFF; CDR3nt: TGTGCCAGTAGTATAGCTAGGGACAGGGGGCGATCCTACAATGAGCAGTTCTTC
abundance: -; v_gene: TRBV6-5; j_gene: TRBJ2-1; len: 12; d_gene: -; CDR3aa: CASRNTETSGFF; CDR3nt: TGTGCCAGCAGAAACACTGAGACTAGTGGGTTCTTC
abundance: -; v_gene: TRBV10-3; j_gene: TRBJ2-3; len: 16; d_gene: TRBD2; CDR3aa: CAISGRLAGGTDTQYF; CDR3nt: TGTGCCATCAGTGGGAGACTAGCGGGGGGCACAGATACGCAGTATTTT
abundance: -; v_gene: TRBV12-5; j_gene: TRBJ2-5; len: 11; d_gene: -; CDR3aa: CASSPKETQYF; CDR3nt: TGTGCTAGTTCTCCTAAGGAGACCCAGTACTTC